This T cell receptor (beta chain) came from a study of graft-versus-host responses after intestinal transplantation. Background on the study: Among the recipients, transplants were multivisceral, liver-intestinal, or isolated intestinal. Notes on the study in general: Allografts carried high graft-versus-host to host-versus-graft clonal ratios in patients having graft-donor T cell macrochimerism. Recipient marrow harbored GvH clones, some of which surfaced first in ileum or blood. Early after transplant, HvG clones declined as circulating GvH clones peaked.

Of note for this clone: Its antigen is as yet unknown.

Repertoires were generated with immunoSEQ multiplex PCR, while TCRdb's copy carries only in-frame clones and drops some. Of approximately 120,000 clones listed, more than 80% were seen once; the top ten hold around 0.16%. With 1 base clipped from V and 7 bases from J, the junction kept 4 bases outside the gene matches. The CDR3 length is 15 residues. Germline V gene data show CDR1 as MNHEY and CDR2 as SMNVEV (reference sequence). The sequence derives from a human donor who received an intestinal transplant. The material sequenced was unstimulated CD4+ T cells sorted from spleen or lymph node cells, taken before intestinal transplant. V gene TRBV27 combines with J gene TRBJ1-2, with TRBD1 identical over 12 bases. The CDR3 region has the DNA TGTGCCAGCAGTTTATGGGACAGGGGGCTAGCTGGCTACACCTTC. It encodes CASSLWDRGLAGYTF.